These 20 T cell receptor beta chains were all obtained from the same sample, sequenced in a study of blood T cell repertoires in COVID-19. Data came from immunoSEQ multiplex PCR; TCRdb stores just in-frame clones and leaves some out. Among some 490,000 clones listed, approximately 83% were seen once. Sample: peripheral blood. Every receptor here comes from a human donor in a cohort sampled during active COVID-19.

The J gene is TRBJ2-3, the V gene TRBV5-8, with 11 bases matching TRBD2. J gave up 4 bases and V 4 bases, and 11 bases lay outside the gene matches. CDR3 size: 17 residues. The germline V gene has CDR1 SGHTS and CDR2 YDEGEE. In DNA, the CDR3 is TGTGCCAGCAGCGCCGCCCTAGCGGGAGGTTTCGCAGATACGCAGTATTTT. Translating gives CASSAALAGGFADTQYF.

The rearrangement uses TRBV7-2 and TRBJ1-6; D may be TRBD1 (6 bases). From germline, CDR1 is SGHTA and CDR2 FQGNSA. V lost 3 bases to trimming and J lost 7 bases, with 13 bases between them. This CDR3 has 15 amino acids. This CDR3 is CASSLGGASNSPLHF. CDR3 DNA: TGTGCCAGCAGCTTGGGGGGGGCATCGAATTCACCCCTCCACTTT.

V usage is TRBV28 and J usage is TRBJ2-4; TRBD2 matches at 14 bases. The junction had 13 bases not matched to a gene; V was cut back by 4 bases and J by 8 bases. Germline CDR1 and CDR2: MDHEN and SYDVKM. There are 18 residues in the CDR3. The CDR3 nucleotides are TGTGCCAGCAGTTCGCCGCCGACTAGCGGGAGGGCCGTGTACATTCAGTACTTC. Translated: CASSSPPTSGRAVYIQYF.

The V gene is TRBV7-3, the J gene TRBJ1-1, with D perhaps matching TRBD1 (6 bases). V gave up 2 bases and J gave up 6 bases, with 13 bases separating them. In germline, CDR1 is SGHTA, CDR2 FQGTGA. The CDR3 sequence is 14 residues long. CDR3 amino acids: CASSLSLQGAEAFF. In nucleotides, the CDR3 is TGTGCCAGCAGCTTATCATTACAGGGCGCTGAAGCTTTCTTT. Complete variable domain (other parts from reference TRBV7-3 and TRBJ1-1): GAGVSQTPSNKVTEKGKYVELRCDPISGHTALYWYRQSLGQGPEFLIYFQGTGAADDSGLPNDRFFAVRPEGSVSTLKIQRTERGDSAVYLCASSLSLQGAEAFFGQGTRLTVV.

In the case of this clone: Other DNA sequences within the sample encode an identical CDR3. The gene calls are TRBV30 and TRBJ2-1; 7 bases are a match to TRBD2. Germline V CDR1 and CDR2: GTSNPN, SVGIG (reference sequence). V was pared by 0 bases and J by 1 base, with 0 bases of the junction left unmatched. The CDR3 length is 14 residues. The chain's CDR3 is CAWSVGGSYNEQFF. The CDR3, as DNA: TGTGCCTGGAGTGTGGGGGGGTCCTACAATGAGCAGTTCTTC.

The chain joins TRBV6-1 to TRBJ2-7; tentatively, D is TRBD1 (6 bases). Germline values: CDR1 MNHNS, CDR2 SASEGT. The CDR3 length is 14 residues. The V end lost 4 bases, the J end lost 3 bases, and 13 bases lay between the germline ends. The CDR3 protein is CASSAGTQNYEQYF. In nucleotides, the CDR3 is TGTGCCAGCAGTGCCGGGACACAGAACTACGAGCAGTACTTC.

As DNA, the CDR3 is TGTGCCAGCAGCCCGTCCCGGGACAGGGCCCATCAGCCCCAGCATTTT. The encoded protein is CASSPSRDRAHQPQHF. The V gene is TRBV7-2, the J gene TRBJ1-5, with TRBD1 matching over 9 bases. Germline V lookup: CDR1 SGHTA, CDR2 FQGNSA. Trimming at V came to 5 bases and at J to 5 bases, leaving 10 bases not matched to a gene. This CDR3 is 16 amino acids long.

This rearrangement joins TRBV7-3 to TRBJ2-1; no clear D. From germline, CDR1 is SGHTA and CDR2 FQGTGA. This CDR3 contains 14 residues. V dropped 2 bases and J dropped 7 bases, with 12 bases sitting between them. The CDR3 protein is CASSLFPSRNEQFF. CDR3 DNA: TGTGCCAGCAGCTTATTTCCAAGCAGGAATGAGCAGTTCTTC.

The gene calls are TRBV11-2 and TRBJ2-1; TRBD2 agrees at 7 bases. Germline lookup yields CDR1 SGHAT and CDR2 FQNNGV. This CDR3 contains 17 residues. Trimming cost V 5 bases and J 1 base; bases outside gene matches: 11. The CDR3 loop is CASSGGEIAGSYNEQFF. CDR3 nucleotides: TGTGCCAGCAGCGGGGGGGAGATAGCGGGTTCCTACAATGAGCAGTTCTTC.

The rearrangement uses TRBV10-3 and TRBJ1-5, with D uncertain. The CDR3 runs 12 residues. Germline loops: CDR1 ENHRY, CDR2 SYGVKD. Trimming shortened V by 10 bases and J by 3 bases, and 10 bases separated the two germline ends. This CDR3 reads CATGSDNQPQHF. The CDR3 region has the DNA TGTGCCACCGGGTCCGACAATCAGCCCCAGCATTTT.

The chain carries TRBV6-1 and TRBJ2-2; perhaps TRBD1 as D (5 bases). V shed 1 base and J shed 5 bases, with 11 bases lying between them. The CDR3 has 15 residues. Germline CDR1 and CDR2: MNHNS and SASEGT. The CDR3 DNA follows: TGTGCCAGCAGTGAAGTAGGGGTTATAACCGGGGAGCTGTTTTTT. It encodes CASSEVGVITGELFF.

The CDR3 is CASSNLPGQGFYGYTF. The DNA of the CDR3 is TGCGCCAGCAGCAACCTTCCGGGACAGGGATTCTATGGCTACACCTTC. The chain couples TRBV23-1 to TRBJ1-2, with TRBD1 matching over 9 bases. TRBV23-1 is known as an ORF, though its function is uncertain. The CDR3 is made up of 16 amino acids. Unmatched junction bases numbered 12, after V lost 6 bases and J lost 4 bases.

The V gene is TRBV6-5, the J gene TRBJ2-2; possible D gene TRBD1, 5 bases. Per the germline V gene, CDR1 is MNHEY and CDR2 is SVGAGI. Trimming removed 0 bases from V and 7 bases from J, with 6 bases in between. The CDR3 is made up of 13 amino acids. DNA of the CDR3: TGTGCCAGCAGTTACTCAAGGGGCGGGGAGCTGTTTTTT. Translation: CASSYSRGGELFF.

The chain links TRBV2 to TRBJ2-1; 8 nucleotides agree with TRBD2. The V gene end was trimmed by 4 bases and the J gene end by 4 bases; junction bases not matched to a gene: 9. This CDR3 region has 16 residues. From germline, CDR1 is SNHLY and CDR2 FYNNEI. The CDR3 nucleotides are TGTGCCAGCAGTGCCAGACTAGCGCAAAGATACAATGAGCAGTTCTTC. Amino acids: CASSARLAQRYNEQFF. The complete variable domain, with remaining parts taken from reference TRBV2 and TRBJ2-1, reads EPEVTQTPSHQVTQMGQEVILRCVPISNHLYFYWYRQILGQKVEFLVSFYNNEISEKSEIFDDQFSVERPDGSNFTLKIRSTKLEDSAMYFCASSARLAQRYNEQFFGPGTRLTVL.

V gene TRBV10-3 combines with J gene TRBJ2-2; tentatively, D is TRBD2 (5 bases). Looked up from germline, CDR1 is ENHRY and CDR2 is SYGVKD. CDR3 length equals 22 residues. With 2 bases removed from V and 0 bases from J, the gap between germline ends came to 28 bases. This chain's CDR3 is CAISEATKKVLKRRANTGELFF. CDR3 sequence (DNA): TGTGCCATCAGTGAGGCGACAAAAAAGGTGTTAAAGCGGCGCGCGAACACCGGGGAGCTGTTTTTT.

This clone has only one observation. The chain combines TRBV5-1 with TRBJ2-1, with a weak D call TRBD2 (5 bases). V was cut by 0 bases and J by 4 bases, with 11 bases left in between. Germline CDR1 reads SGHRS; CDR2 reads YFSETQ. The CDR3 is made up of 15 amino acids. The CDR3: CASSLVRAEYNEQFF. The CDR3 nucleotides read TGCGCCAGCAGCTTGGTTCGAGCGGAATACAATGAGCAGTTCTTC.

The chain carries TRBV18 and TRBJ1-4; D is undetermined. CDR1 KGHSH and CDR2 LQKENI come from the germline V gene. The V end lost 3 bases, the J end lost 6 bases, and 8 bases lay between the germline ends. The CDR3 runs 13 residues. The CDR3 bases are TGTGCCAGCTCACCCGAGTTGGATGAAAAACTGTTTTTT. Translated: CASSPELDEKLFF.

As DNA, the CDR3 is TGTGCCAGCAGTTTGGAGCTGGAAAACACCATATATTTT. This sequence encodes CASSLELENTIYF. The chain carries TRBV7-6 and TRBJ1-3; D uncertain. There are 13 residues in the CDR3. V was cut by 6 bases and J by 6 bases, with 12 bases left in between. Per the germline V gene, CDR1 is SGHVS and CDR2 is FNYEAQ.

The V gene is TRBV18, the J gene TRBJ2-3; weak D call: TRBD1 (6 bases). The CDR3 consists of 16 residues. The germline CDR1 and CDR2 sequences are KGHSH and LQKENI. Trimming removed 5 bases at V and 0 bases at J, with 15 bases between. CDR3 in amino acids: CASSAHPTGSTDTQYF. Here the CDR3 DNA reads TGTGCCAGCTCAGCACATCCTACAGGGAGCACAGATACGCAGTATTTT.

V is TRBV9 and J is TRBJ2-1, with unresolved D. Germline CDR1 is SGDLS and CDR2 is YYNGEE. V was cut by 0 bases and J by 3 bases, with 7 bases left in between. There are 14 residues in the CDR3. This chain's CDR3 is CASSVDFGYNEQFF. For the CDR3, the DNA is TGTGCCAGCAGCGTAGATTTCGGCTACAATGAGCAGTTCTTC.